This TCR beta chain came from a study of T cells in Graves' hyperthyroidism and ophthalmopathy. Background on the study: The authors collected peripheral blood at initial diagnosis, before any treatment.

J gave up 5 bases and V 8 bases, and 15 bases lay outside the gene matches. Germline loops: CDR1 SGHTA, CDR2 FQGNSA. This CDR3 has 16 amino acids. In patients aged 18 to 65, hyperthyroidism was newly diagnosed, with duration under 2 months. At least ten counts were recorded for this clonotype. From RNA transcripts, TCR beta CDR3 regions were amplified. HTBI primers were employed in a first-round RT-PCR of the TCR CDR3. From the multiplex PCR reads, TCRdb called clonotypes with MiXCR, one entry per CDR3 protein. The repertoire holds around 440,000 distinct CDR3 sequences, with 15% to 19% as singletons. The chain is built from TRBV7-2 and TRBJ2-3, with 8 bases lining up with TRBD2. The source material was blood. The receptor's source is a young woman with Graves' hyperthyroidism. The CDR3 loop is CASGLLGGGGKDTQYF. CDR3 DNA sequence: TGTGCCAGCGGGTTGCTCGGGGGGGGCGGAAAAGATACGCAGTATTTT.